This T cell receptor beta chain came from a study of blood T cell repertoires in COVID-19. The assay was immunoSEQ multiplex PCR, and TCRdb's table has in-frame clones only and misses some. The sample carries more than 300,000 clones, approximately 90% recorded once. The TCR was taken from a woman in her late teens or twenties who had recovered from COVID-19. Source material: peripheral blood.

The CDR3 here is CAIRSGEDTQYF. CDR3 bases: TGTGCCATCCGGAGCGGGGAGGATACGCAGTATTTT. The rearrangement links TRBV10-3 to TRBJ2-3, with 7 bases that match TRBD2. Germline CDR1 reads ENHRY; CDR2 reads SYGVKD. V lost 8 bases and J lost 6; bases outside the gene matches: 5. The CDR3 has 12 residues.